These 17 T cell receptor beta chains originate from one sample sequenced in a study of cytomegalovirus exposure and HLA in healthy donors. The study ran its PCR with 60 Vbeta and 13 Jbeta primers. Data came from immunoSEQ multiplex PCR; TCRdb stores just in-frame clones and leaves some out. The sample holds 150,000 or so clones, more than 75% seen once. The material sequenced was PBMCs. These receptors were collected from a man between 18 and 35 years old in good health and CMV-seropositive.

The chain has TRBV7-2 and TRBJ1-2, with D unclear. V was pared by 2 bases and J by 4 bases, with 5 bases between. The CDR3 spans 12 residues. The V gene's germline CDR1 is SGHTA and CDR2 FQGNSA. This chain's CDR3 is CASSLSGYGYTF. The DNA for the CDR3 is TGTGCCAGCAGCTTATCGGGCTATGGCTACACCTTC.

J is TRBJ2-1 and V is TRBV30; D might be TRBD2 (6 bases). The CDR3 contains 16 residues. Germline CDR1 GTSNPN, CDR2 SVGIG (reference sequence). This CDR3 is CALRVVAGGFFHEQFF. The CDR3 DNA sequence: TGTGCTTTGCGGGTGGTTGCCGGGGGTTTCTTCCATGAGCAGTTCTTC.

J is TRBJ2-2 and V is TRBV7-2, with D uncertain. The CDR3 covers 14 residues. Deletions cut 0 bases from V and 6 bases from J, with 8 bases between. Germline loops: CDR1 SGHTA, CDR2 FQGNSA. DNA for the CDR3: TGTGCCAGCAGCTTAGCGCAAACAGCCGGGGAGCTGTTTTTT. Encoded protein: CASSLAQTAGELFF.

The rearrangement links TRBV5-8 to TRBJ1-6, with 10 bases lining up with TRBD1. The CDR3 is made up of 16 amino acids. Losses at the gene ends were 4 bases for V and 10 bases for J; bases not matched to a gene: 11. Germline CDR1 reads SGHTS; CDR2 reads YDEGEE. The CDR3 DNA reads TGTGCCAGCAGCCCCCCTCCGGGACAGGGGTTGTCACCCCTCCACTTT. It codes for CASSPPPGQGLSPLHF. The entire variable domain, with the rest obtained from reference TRBV5-8 and TRBJ1-6, is as follows: EAGVTQSPTHLIKTRGQQATLRCSPISGHTSVYWYQQALGLGLQFLLWYDEGEERNRGNFPPRFSGRQFPNYSSELNVNALELEDSALYLCASSPPPGQGLSPLHFGNGTRLTVT.

The V and J genes are TRBV6-5 and TRBJ1-6; perhaps TRBD1 as D (5 bases). CDR3 length: 15 residues. V gave up 1 base and J gave up 7 bases, with 11 bases separating them. Germline V gene data show CDR1 as MNHEY and CDR2 as SVGAGI. The CDR3 sequence: CASSYFQGPNSPLHF. The CDR3 coding sequence is TGTGCCAGCAGTTACTTTCAGGGCCCGAATTCACCCCTCCACTTT.

The chain combines TRBV2 with TRBJ2-7, with D possibly matching TRBD2 (6 bases). The CDR3 extends over 15 amino acids. V lost 4 bases, J lost 2 bases, and 15 bases lay in between. From germline, CDR1 is SNHLY and CDR2 FYNNEI. The CDR3 sequence: CASSGGGKVAYEQYF. The CDR3 DNA reads TGTGCCAGCAGTGGGGGCGGGAAAGTTGCCTACGAGCAGTACTTC.

V gene TRBV10-3 combines with J gene TRBJ2-5; D is perhaps TRBD2 (6 bases). Trimming left V 6 bases short and J 11 bases short, with 22 bases between. The germline V gene has CDR1 ENHRY and CDR2 SYGVKD. This CDR3 has 14 amino acids. CDR3 residues: CAIRAGTQSREQYF. CDR3 in DNA: TGTGCCATCAGGGCCGGGACCCAAAGTCGGGAGCAGTACTTC.

Worth noting for this clone: The same CDR3 is also encoded by other DNA sequences in this sample. V usage is TRBV7-9 and J usage is TRBJ1-2; D may be TRBD1 (5 bases). Germline V lookup: CDR1 SEHNR, CDR2 FQNEAQ (reference sequence). The V and J ends lost 5 bases and 5 bases respectively, with 9 bases between them. CDR3 length: 12 amino acids. The CDR3 here is CASSPDSYGYTF. The CDR3 nucleotides are TGTGCCAGCAGCCCAGACAGTTATGGCTACACCTTC. Looking up the rest from reference TRBV7-9 and TRBJ1-2 gives the full variable domain: DTGVSQNPRHKITKRGQNVTFRCDPISEHNRLYWYRQTLGQGPEFLTYFQNEAQLEKSRLLSDRFSAERPKGSFSTLEIQRTEQGDSAMYLCASSPDSYGYTFGSGTRLTVV.

J is TRBJ2-5 and V is TRBV6-1; D is undetermined. The CDR3 totals 14 residues. Germline CDR1 and CDR2: MNHNS and SASEGT. V lost 4 bases and J 5 bases, leaving 14 bases between the germline ends. CDR3 region: CASSGATWMETQYF. CDR3 DNA: TGTGCCAGCAGTGGGGCGACATGGATGGAGACCCAGTACTTC.

V is TRBV27 and J is TRBJ1-1; tentative D call: TRBD1 (5 bases). Germline V gene sequence: CDR1 MNHEY, CDR2 SMNVEV (reference sequence). V lost 8 bases to trimming and J lost 3 bases, with 16 bases between them. This CDR3 region has 14 residues. Here the CDR3 DNA reads TGTGCCAGCTTCTCGGGGGGGGGAGACACTGAAGCTTTCTTT. Its translation is CASFSGGGDTEAFF.

The chain employs TRBV7-2 and TRBJ2-1; 13 positions agree with TRBD2. CDR1 is SGHTA, CDR2 FQGNSA, per germline. The CDR3 is made up of 14 amino acids. Trimming removed 10 bases from V and 4 bases from J; junction bases left unmatched: 4. The CDR3 reads CATSTSGGYNEQFF. The CDR3 nucleotides read TGTGCCACATCGACTAGCGGGGGGTACAATGAGCAGTTCTTC.

This clone was detected a few times. The chain combines TRBV5-6 with TRBJ1-6, with a tentative D call TRBD1 (5 bases). The V gene lost 4 bases and the J gene lost 9 bases, with 17 bases spanning the gap. The germline CDR1 and CDR2 sequences are SGHDT and YYEEEE. This CDR3 spans 15 amino acids. CDR3 protein: CASSPALTESSPLHF. CDR3 bases: TGTGCCAGCAGCCCAGCCTTGACAGAGAGTTCACCCCTCCACTTT.

This chain uses TRBV6-1 with TRBJ2-3; D is unclear. Germline lookup yields CDR1 MNHNS and CDR2 SASEGT. V was cut by 4 bases and J by 4 bases, with 12 bases left in between. The CDR3 length is 14 residues. The chain's CDR3 is CASSGARSADTQYF. DNA of the CDR3: TGTGCCAGCAGTGGGGCACGGTCAGCAGATACGCAGTATTTT.

Points on this clone: Germline is not matched at one junction end, which may reflect a read error. This chain links TRBV7-7 with TRBJ2-7; a weak D match, TRBD1 (5 bases). CDR1 is SSHAT and CDR2 is FNYEAQ in the germline V gene (reference sequence). This CDR3 is built from 13 residues. Here the CDR3 DNA reads TGTGCTAGCAGCTTAGAGCAGGGCTACGAGCAGTACTTC. Protein sequence: CASSLEQGYEQYF.

In this sample, this clone turned up once. The chain employs TRBV7-2 and TRBJ1-2; D might be TRBD1 (6 bases). Germline V gene data show CDR1 as SGHTA and CDR2 as FQGNSA. This CDR3 is built from 11 residues. Trimming left V 4 bases short and J 8 bases short, with 8 bases between. CDR3 nucleotide sequence: TGTGCCAGCAGCTCCAGGGGAGGCTACACCTTC. Protein sequence: CASSSRGGYTF.

V usage is TRBV18 and J usage is TRBJ1-5, with 7 bases matching TRBD1. V lost 5 bases and J lost 7; bases outside the gene matches: 8. CDR3 length equals 14 residues. Per the germline V gene, CDR1 is KGHSH and CDR2 is LQKENI. Written as DNA, the CDR3 is TGTGCCAGCTCATCGACAGGGACGAACCAGCCCCAGCATTTT. It translates to CASSSTGTNQPQHF.

This clone has just one count. The junction does not match germline at one end; this may be a read error. The chain is built from TRBV13 and TRBJ2-6; 9 positions match TRBD2. Germline values: CDR1 PRHDT, CDR2 FYEKMQ (reference sequence). The CDR3 is made up of 18 amino acids. The CDR3 nucleotides read TGTGCCAGCAGCCCACGAGGTAGCGGGGGCTCTGGGGCCAACGGCCTGACTTTC. It specifies CASSPRGSGGSGANGLTF. The variable domain in full, with the rest retrieved from reference TRBV13 and TRBJ2-6, is AAGVIQSPRHLIKEKRETATLKCYPIPRHDTVYWYQQGPGQDPQFLISFYEKMQSDKGSIPDRFSAQQFSDYHSELNMSSLELGDSALYFCASSPRGSGGSGANGLTFGAGSRLTVL.